This entry lists 20 T cell receptor beta chains sequenced from one sample in a study of response to subunit inactivated influenza vaccine. TCRdb used MiXCR to reprocess the RT-PCR reads, holding one entry per CDR3 protein. The sample yields roughly 190,000 distinct CDR3 sequences, roughly 14% seen once. Material: CD8+ T cells sorted from PBMCs, obtained 4 to 6 days after vaccination. These receptors came from a man between 45 and 60 years old who received an inactivated influenza vaccine.

This clonotype appeared many times. The chain links TRBV20-1 to TRBJ1-5; possibly TRBD1 for D (5 bases). V shed 0 bases and J shed 6 bases, with 18 bases lying between them. The CDR3 runs 16 residues. In germline, CDR1 is DFQATT, CDR2 SNEGSKA (reference sequence). This CDR3 reads CSARDSWRGGIQPQHF. In nucleotides, the CDR3 is TGCAGTGCTAGAGATAGTTGGAGGGGAGGAATTCAGCCCCAGCATTTT.

This clonotype was found a few times. This chain uses TRBV7-6 with TRBJ2-5; D uncertain. CDR1 is SGHVS and CDR2 is FNYEAQ in the germline V gene. The V end lost 5 bases, the J end lost 0 bases, and 4 bases lay between the germline ends. CDR3 length: 12 residues. In DNA, the CDR3 is TGTGCCAGCAGCGCGTACCAAGAGACCCAGTACTTC. Translating it yields CASSAYQETQYF.

This clonotype was detected only a few times. J is TRBJ2-2 and V is TRBV7-6; D call uncertain. The CDR3 is 15 residues long. The V end was cut by 6 bases, the J end by 4 bases, with 15 bases between. Looked up from germline, CDR1 is SGHVS and CDR2 is FNYEAQ. In DNA form, the CDR3 reads TGTGCCAGCAGTACTTATTCTCCGGCCACCGGGGAGCTGTTTTTT. Protein product: CASSTYSPATGELFF.

This clonotype was detected only a few times. V gene TRBV13 combines with J gene TRBJ2-3; no firm D call. Germline CDR1 reads PRHDT; CDR2 reads FYEKMQ (reference sequence). V lost 5 bases and J lost 4, with 13 bases in between. The CDR3 totals 14 residues. Here the CDR3 DNA reads TGTGCCAGCAGCGAACCACGGACGGCAGATACGCAGTATTTT. As protein: CASSEPRTADTQYF.

This clonotype was picked up a small number of times. The rearrangement uses TRBV3-1 and TRBJ2-1, with D tentatively TRBD1 (6 bases). CDR1 and CDR2 from the germline V gene are LGHDT and YNNKEL (reference sequence). This CDR3 region has 15 residues. V was clipped by 3 bases and J by 2 bases, with 11 bases between them. The CDR3 loop is CASSHPWGPYNEQFF. In DNA form, the CDR3 reads TGTGCCAGCAGCCACCCGTGGGGGCCCTACAATGAGCAGTTCTTC.

The chain carries TRBV7-9 and TRBJ1-5; D is unresolved. V lost 1 base to trimming and J lost 6 bases, with 10 bases between them. The CDR3 runs to 14 residues. Germline CDR1 is SEHNR and CDR2 is FQNEAQ (reference sequence). CDR3 region: CASSLDSGGQPQHF. Written as DNA, the CDR3 is TGTGCCAGCAGCTTAGATAGTGGTGGTCAGCCCCAGCATTTT.

J is TRBJ2-7 and V is TRBV7-2; perhaps TRBD2 as D (5 bases). The V end lost 1 base, the J end lost 0 bases, and 7 bases lay between the germline ends. Germline loops: CDR1 SGHTA, CDR2 FQGNSA. This CDR3 has 14 amino acids. In DNA, the CDR3 is TGTGCCAGCAGCTTAGGAGCGGACTCCTACGAGCAGTACTTC. It specifies CASSLGADSYEQYF.

This clonotype was seen at least ten times. The V gene is TRBV7-2, the J gene TRBJ1-2; 10 bases map to TRBD1. CDR3 length: 15 amino acids. V lost 5 bases, J lost 4 bases, and 7 bases stayed unmatched. CDR1 SGHTA and CDR2 FQGNSA come from the germline V gene. The CDR3 DNA follows: TGTGCCAGCAGCCAAACGGGGACAGGGGCCTATGGCTACACCTTC. It specifies CASSQTGTGAYGYTF.

This clonotype was observed a handful of times. This rearrangement joins TRBV7-2 to TRBJ2-3; TRBD2 might be the D (5 bases). Germline V gene sequence: CDR1 SGHTA, CDR2 FQGNSA. CDR3 length equals 12 residues. V was cut by 11 bases and J by 1 base, with 10 bases left in between. CDR3 sequence reads: CAGSRGTDTQYF. The CDR3 DNA follows: TGTGCCGGGAGTCGCGGCACAGATACGCAGTATTTT.

The chain has TRBV2 and TRBJ1-3; TRBD1 matches at 7 bases. Germline lookup yields CDR1 SNHLY and CDR2 FYNNEI. CDR3 length: 14 amino acids. V lost 4 bases, J lost 2 bases, and 2 bases stayed unmatched. The CDR3 DNA is TGTGCCAGCAGTGCCGACAGGGCTGGAAACACCATATATTTT. This encodes CASSADRAGNTIYF.

This clonotype was seen a few times. This rearrangement joins TRBV12-3 or TRBV12-4 to TRBJ1-2; D not certain. There are 14 residues in the CDR3. V was trimmed by 4 bases and J by 8 bases, leaving 17 bases between them. In DNA form, the CDR3 reads TGTGCCAGCAGTTCTCCAACGGTTCCAGAAGGCTACACCTTC. Residues: CASSSPTVPEGYTF.

The sample holds a few counts of this clonotype. V is TRBV19 and J is TRBJ2-2; 15 nucleotides align to TRBD2. Germline assignment: CDR1 LNHDA and CDR2 SQIVND (reference sequence). V trimming: 6 bases; J trimming: 3 bases; junction bases outside the gene matches: 8. The CDR3 sequence is 18 residues long. The CDR3 loop reads CASSPGLAGGPDTGELFF. CDR3 nucleotides: TGTGCCAGTAGCCCCGGACTAGCGGGGGGGCCGGACACCGGGGAGCTGTTTTTT. The variable domain in full, completed from reference TRBV19 and TRBJ2-2, reads DGGITQSPKYLFRKEGQNVTLSCEQNLNHDAMYWYRQDPGQGLRLIYYSQIVNDFQKGDIAEGYSVSREKKESFPLTVTSAQKNPTAFYLCASSPGLAGGPDTGELFFGEGSRLTVL.

This clonotype was recorded a few times. This chain connects TRBV25-1 to TRBJ1-1; no clear D gene. CDR1 is MGHDK and CDR2 is SYGVNS in the germline V gene. The CDR3 length is 16 residues. Trimming pared 0 bases from V and 1 base from J, leaving 12 bases between. The chain's CDR3 is CASSEYAGNQNTEAFF. The CDR3 DNA reads TGTGCCAGCAGTGAATATGCCGGAAACCAGAACACTGAAGCTTTCTTT.

This clonotype has more than one count but fewer than ten. The chain combines TRBV7-9 with TRBJ2-3; TRBD2 is a possible D gene (6 bases). Trimming pared 6 bases from V and 2 bases from J, leaving 12 bases between. Germline V CDR1 and CDR2: SEHNR, FQNEAQ (reference sequence). This CDR3 is built from 14 residues. CDR3 DNA: TGTGCCAGCAGGCGCGGAGGGACCACAGATACGCAGTATTTT. Protein product: CASRRGGTTDTQYF.

This clonotype was observed a handful of times. CDR3 sequence: CASRSGYEQYF. DNA of the CDR3: TGTGCCAGCCGTAGCGGCTACGAGCAGTACTTC. The chain carries TRBV27 and TRBJ2-7; D perhaps matches TRBD2 (6 bases). The CDR3 spans 11 residues. CDR1 and CDR2 (germline): MNHEY, SMNVEV (reference sequence). Trimming shortened V by 8 bases and J by 3 bases, and 8 bases separated the two germline ends.

This clonotype was seen a few times. V and J are TRBV10-3 and TRBJ2-3; 9 nucleotides align to TRBD2. This CDR3 is built from 16 residues. The germline V gene has CDR1 ENHRY and CDR2 SYGVKD. Losses at the gene ends were 2 bases for V and 0 bases for J; bases not matched to a gene: 3. The CDR3 sequence is CAISELSGRSTDTQYF. As DNA, the CDR3 is TGTGCCATCAGTGAGCTAAGCGGGAGGAGCACAGATACGCAGTATTTT.

This clonotype was observed a handful of times. The chain has TRBV29-1 and TRBJ2-3; the match to TRBD1 covers 10 bases. The germline V gene encodes CDR1 SQVTM and CDR2 ANQGSEA. CDR3 length equals 19 residues. V lost 2 bases and J lost 0; bases outside the gene matches: 14. CDR3 region: CSVESYGDRGISSTDTQYF. The CDR3 region has the DNA TGCAGCGTTGAAAGTTACGGGGACAGGGGTATATCTAGCACAGATACGCAGTATTTT.

The chain links TRBV25-1 to TRBJ1-5; 7 nucleotides align to TRBD1. J gave up 6 bases and V 4 bases, and 0 bases lay outside the gene matches. This CDR3 contains 12 residues. Per the germline V gene, CDR1 is MGHDK and CDR2 is SYGVNS. CDR3 in amino acids: CASSAGGQPQHF. The CDR3 DNA reads as TGTGCCAGCAGTGCAGGGGGTCAGCCCCAGCATTTT.

V usage is TRBV28 and J usage is TRBJ2-7; 14 bases align to TRBD2. The V segment lost 5 bases and the J segment 2 bases; nucleotides outside the gene matches: 2. The CDR3 is 15 amino acids. In germline, CDR1 is MDHEN, CDR2 SYDVKM. In DNA form, the CDR3 reads TGTGCCAGCAGTGGACTAGCGGGGGGCCCCTACGAGCAGTACTTC. Residues: CASSGLAGGPYEQYF. Complete variable domain (other parts from reference TRBV28 and TRBJ2-7): DVKVTQSSRYLVKRTGEKVFLECVQDMDHENMFWYRQDPGLGLRLIYFSYDVKMKEKGDIPEGYSVSREKKERFSLILESASTNQTSMYLCASSGLAGGPYEQYFGPGTRLTVT.

This clonotype was recorded a few times. The chain combines TRBV6-4 with TRBJ2-6; no clear D. V lost 2 bases and J lost 1, with 6 bases in between. The CDR3 runs 15 residues. CDR1 and CDR2 from the germline V gene are MRHNA and SNTAGT. CDR3 in DNA: TGTGCCAGCAGTGACACGCGGTCTGGGGCCAACGTCCTGACTTTC. Its protein is CASSDTRSGANVLTF.